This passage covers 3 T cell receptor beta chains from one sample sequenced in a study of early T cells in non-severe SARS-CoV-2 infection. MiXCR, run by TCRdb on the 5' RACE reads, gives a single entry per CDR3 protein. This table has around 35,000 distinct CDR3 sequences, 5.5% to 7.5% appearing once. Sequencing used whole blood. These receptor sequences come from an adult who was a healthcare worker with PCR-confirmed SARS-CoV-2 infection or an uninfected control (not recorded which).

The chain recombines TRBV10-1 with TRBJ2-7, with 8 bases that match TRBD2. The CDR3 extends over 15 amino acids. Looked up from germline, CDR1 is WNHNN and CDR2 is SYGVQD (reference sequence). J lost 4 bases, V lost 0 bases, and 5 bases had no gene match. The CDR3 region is CASSESTAGVYEQYF. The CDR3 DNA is TGCGCCAGCAGTGAGTCGACAGCGGGAGTATACGAGCAGTACTTC.

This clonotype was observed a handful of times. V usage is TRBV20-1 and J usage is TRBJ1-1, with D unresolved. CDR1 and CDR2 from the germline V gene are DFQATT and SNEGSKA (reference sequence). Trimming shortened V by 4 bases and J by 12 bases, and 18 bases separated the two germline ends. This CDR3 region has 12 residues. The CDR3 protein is CSAIACGGGTFF. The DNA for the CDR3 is TGCAGTGCTATAGCTTGCGGAGGTGGAACTTTCTTT.

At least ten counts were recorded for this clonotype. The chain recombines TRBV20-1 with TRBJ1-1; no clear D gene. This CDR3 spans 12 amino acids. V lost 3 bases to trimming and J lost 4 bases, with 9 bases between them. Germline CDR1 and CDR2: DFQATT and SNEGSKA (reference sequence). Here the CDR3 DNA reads TGCAGTGCTAGCATGAGTGGCACTGAAGCTTTCTTT. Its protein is CSASMSGTEAFF.